This T cell receptor (beta chain) is drawn from a study of CD8 T cells in ankylosing spondylitis. Study-wide points: In ankylosing spondylitis blood, a motif of about eight highly homologous TCR beta variants appeared characteristic. Significant enrichment of disease-linked clones was reportedly seen in matched ankylosing spondylitis synovial fluid. Peripheral blood held disease-linked clones only at relatively low frequency, and these were CD8+. Before this, some motif variants had been reported in reactive arthritis synovial fluid and blood.

This CDR3 spans 15 amino acids. V lost 6 bases to trimming and J lost 2 bases, with 16 bases between them. Germline loops: CDR1 SGHTA, CDR2 FQGNSA. By quantitative 5'-RACE with molecular barcodes, the TCR beta libraries were made. TCRdb ran MiXCR on the 5' RACE reads and lists one entry per CDR3 protein. The sample includes about 390,000 distinct CDR3 sequences, around 22% of them seen just once. In the case of this clonotype: Its target is unknown.

Sequencing was carried out using blood, either unsorted or a sorted T cell fraction (not recorded which). This clonotype was sampled from a male donor with ankylosing spondylitis. The chain links TRBV7-2 to TRBJ1-2, with D perhaps TRBD1 (6 bases). This chain's CDR3 is CASSHSGTSNYGYTF. CDR3 coding DNA: TGTGCCAGCAGTCACTCGGGGACATCCAACTATGGCTACACCTTC.